This T cell receptor (beta chain) was observed in a study of T cell responses to AZD1222 COVID-19 vaccine. Overall study results and limits: Donors were mostly white British, more females; clonal diversity possibly underestimated.

Sequenced by immunoSEQ multiplex PCR; TCRdb stores in-frame clones only, minus some. The sample consists of 95,000 to 150,000 clones, around 87% of them appearing once. For this clone: The antigen is undetermined.

Germline V CDR1 and CDR2: LNHDA, SQIVND (reference sequence). V lost 7 bases and J 3 bases, leaving 18 bases between the germline ends. The CDR3 totals 16 residues. This chain connects TRBV19 to TRBJ2-2; possible D gene TRBD2, 5 bases. The material sequenced was peripheral blood, taken on day 0 of AZD1222 vaccination. The origin of this receptor is an adult in good health. Here the CDR3 reads CASTQTTSLYTGELFF. CDR3 coding DNA: TGTGCCAGTACTCAGACTACCTCGTTGTACACCGGGGAGCTGTTTTTT.